One T cell receptor (beta chain) is described in this entry. The entry originates in a study of blood T cell repertoires in COVID-19. Assay used: immunoSEQ multiplex PCR; TCRdb lists only in-frame clones, some missing. Here the sample spans some 320,000 clones, about 91% being singletons. V lost 2 bases to trimming and J lost 1 base, with 11 bases between them. Germline CDR1 is LGHDT and CDR2 is YNNKEL (reference sequence). CDR3 length: 16 amino acids. The source is a woman in her 30s who had recovered from COVID-19. Specimen: peripheral blood. V is TRBV3-1 (or the pseudogene TRBV3-2) and J is TRBJ2-2; D perhaps matches TRBD2 (7 bases). Here the CDR3 reads CASSQQGGGNTGELFF. As DNA, the CDR3 is TGTGCCAGCAGCCAACAGGGAGGGGGGAACACCGGGGAGCTGTTTTTT.